Below, 5 T cell receptor beta chains from the same sample are listed, as sequenced in a study of blood T cell repertoires in COVID-19. Sequencing used immunoSEQ multiplex PCR; TCRdb keeps in-frame clones, though not all of them. Seen here are 250,000 to 400,000 clones, 75% to 90% observed once, and the top ten hold around 2%. The source material was PBMCs or T cells enriched from blood (not recorded which). These receptors originate from a woman in her 30s who had been exposed to COVID-19.

V is TRBV6-2 or TRBV6-3 and J is TRBJ1-3; the D is unclear. CDR1 MNHEY and CDR2 SVGEGT come from the germline V gene. V lost 4 bases to trimming and J lost 3 bases, with 10 bases between them. The CDR3 covers 14 residues. Written as DNA, the CDR3 is TGTGCCAGCAGTTCCGCAAGCCATGGAAACACCATATATTTT. Its translation: CASSSASHGNTIYF.

This sequence joins TRBV25-1 and TRBJ1-6; TRBD1 aligns across 7 bases. The length of the CDR3 is 15 residues. The V segment lost 4 bases and the J segment 7 bases; nucleotides outside the gene matches: 7. The V gene's germline CDR1 is MGHDK and CDR2 SYGVNS. The CDR3 is CASSAPRGENSPLHF. The CDR3 DNA follows: TGTGCCAGCAGTGCCCCCAGGGGGGAGAATTCACCCCTCCACTTT.

The CDR3 bases are TGTGCCATCATTCTGAATTCCCCGGGACAGGGATCATACGAGCAGTACTTC. Translated: CAIILNSPGQGSYEQYF. The chain carries TRBV10-3 and TRBJ2-7, with 9 nucleotides matching TRBD1. The V segment lost 7 bases and the J segment 4 bases; nucleotides outside the gene matches: 17. Germline V gene lookup returns CDR1 ENHRY and CDR2 SYGVKD. The CDR3 extends over 17 amino acids.

The rearrangement uses TRBV11-2 and TRBJ2-3, with 12 bases identical to TRBD2. The V and J ends lost 5 bases and 6 bases, in that order; junction bases with no gene match: 3. CDR1 and CDR2 (germline): SGHAT, FQNNGV. The CDR3 loop spans 14 amino acids. CDR3 sequence reads: CASSTTSGSDTQYF. The CDR3 region has the DNA TGTGCCAGCAGCACGACTAGCGGGAGTGATACGCAGTATTTT.

This chain joins TRBV10-3 and TRBJ2-3, with D perhaps TRBD1 (6 bases). V was clipped by 6 bases and J by 1 base, with 11 bases between them. This CDR3 contains 14 residues. CDR1 and CDR2 (germline): ENHRY, SYGVKD. CDR3 nucleotide sequence: TGTGCCATCAGCAGACAGGAGGGCACAGATACGCAGTATTTT. The encoded protein is CAISRQEGTDTQYF.